Reported below is one T cell receptor (beta chain). These data belong to a study of long-term antiretroviral therapy in people with HIV. A v3.0 immunoSEQ assay was performed at survey level. Using immunoSEQ multiplex PCR, the repertoire was profiled, and TCRdb retains in-frame clones only, with some absent. The sample lists approximately 17,000 clones; about 78% were seen once. This clonotype was sampled from a woman aged 40 to 50 with HIV. Sequencing used unsorted PBMCs, obtained more than 3.1 years after starting antiretroviral therapy.

The CDR3 DNA sequence: TGTGCCAGCAGGGGACATTCTAACACTGAAGCTTTCTTT. It translates to CASRGHSNTEAFF. The genes are TRBV27 and TRBJ1-1; possible D gene TRBD1, 6 bases. Germline values: CDR1 MNHEY, CDR2 SMNVEV (reference sequence). The CDR3 loop spans 13 amino acids. With 6 bases removed from V and 2 bases from J, the gap between germline ends came to 10 bases.